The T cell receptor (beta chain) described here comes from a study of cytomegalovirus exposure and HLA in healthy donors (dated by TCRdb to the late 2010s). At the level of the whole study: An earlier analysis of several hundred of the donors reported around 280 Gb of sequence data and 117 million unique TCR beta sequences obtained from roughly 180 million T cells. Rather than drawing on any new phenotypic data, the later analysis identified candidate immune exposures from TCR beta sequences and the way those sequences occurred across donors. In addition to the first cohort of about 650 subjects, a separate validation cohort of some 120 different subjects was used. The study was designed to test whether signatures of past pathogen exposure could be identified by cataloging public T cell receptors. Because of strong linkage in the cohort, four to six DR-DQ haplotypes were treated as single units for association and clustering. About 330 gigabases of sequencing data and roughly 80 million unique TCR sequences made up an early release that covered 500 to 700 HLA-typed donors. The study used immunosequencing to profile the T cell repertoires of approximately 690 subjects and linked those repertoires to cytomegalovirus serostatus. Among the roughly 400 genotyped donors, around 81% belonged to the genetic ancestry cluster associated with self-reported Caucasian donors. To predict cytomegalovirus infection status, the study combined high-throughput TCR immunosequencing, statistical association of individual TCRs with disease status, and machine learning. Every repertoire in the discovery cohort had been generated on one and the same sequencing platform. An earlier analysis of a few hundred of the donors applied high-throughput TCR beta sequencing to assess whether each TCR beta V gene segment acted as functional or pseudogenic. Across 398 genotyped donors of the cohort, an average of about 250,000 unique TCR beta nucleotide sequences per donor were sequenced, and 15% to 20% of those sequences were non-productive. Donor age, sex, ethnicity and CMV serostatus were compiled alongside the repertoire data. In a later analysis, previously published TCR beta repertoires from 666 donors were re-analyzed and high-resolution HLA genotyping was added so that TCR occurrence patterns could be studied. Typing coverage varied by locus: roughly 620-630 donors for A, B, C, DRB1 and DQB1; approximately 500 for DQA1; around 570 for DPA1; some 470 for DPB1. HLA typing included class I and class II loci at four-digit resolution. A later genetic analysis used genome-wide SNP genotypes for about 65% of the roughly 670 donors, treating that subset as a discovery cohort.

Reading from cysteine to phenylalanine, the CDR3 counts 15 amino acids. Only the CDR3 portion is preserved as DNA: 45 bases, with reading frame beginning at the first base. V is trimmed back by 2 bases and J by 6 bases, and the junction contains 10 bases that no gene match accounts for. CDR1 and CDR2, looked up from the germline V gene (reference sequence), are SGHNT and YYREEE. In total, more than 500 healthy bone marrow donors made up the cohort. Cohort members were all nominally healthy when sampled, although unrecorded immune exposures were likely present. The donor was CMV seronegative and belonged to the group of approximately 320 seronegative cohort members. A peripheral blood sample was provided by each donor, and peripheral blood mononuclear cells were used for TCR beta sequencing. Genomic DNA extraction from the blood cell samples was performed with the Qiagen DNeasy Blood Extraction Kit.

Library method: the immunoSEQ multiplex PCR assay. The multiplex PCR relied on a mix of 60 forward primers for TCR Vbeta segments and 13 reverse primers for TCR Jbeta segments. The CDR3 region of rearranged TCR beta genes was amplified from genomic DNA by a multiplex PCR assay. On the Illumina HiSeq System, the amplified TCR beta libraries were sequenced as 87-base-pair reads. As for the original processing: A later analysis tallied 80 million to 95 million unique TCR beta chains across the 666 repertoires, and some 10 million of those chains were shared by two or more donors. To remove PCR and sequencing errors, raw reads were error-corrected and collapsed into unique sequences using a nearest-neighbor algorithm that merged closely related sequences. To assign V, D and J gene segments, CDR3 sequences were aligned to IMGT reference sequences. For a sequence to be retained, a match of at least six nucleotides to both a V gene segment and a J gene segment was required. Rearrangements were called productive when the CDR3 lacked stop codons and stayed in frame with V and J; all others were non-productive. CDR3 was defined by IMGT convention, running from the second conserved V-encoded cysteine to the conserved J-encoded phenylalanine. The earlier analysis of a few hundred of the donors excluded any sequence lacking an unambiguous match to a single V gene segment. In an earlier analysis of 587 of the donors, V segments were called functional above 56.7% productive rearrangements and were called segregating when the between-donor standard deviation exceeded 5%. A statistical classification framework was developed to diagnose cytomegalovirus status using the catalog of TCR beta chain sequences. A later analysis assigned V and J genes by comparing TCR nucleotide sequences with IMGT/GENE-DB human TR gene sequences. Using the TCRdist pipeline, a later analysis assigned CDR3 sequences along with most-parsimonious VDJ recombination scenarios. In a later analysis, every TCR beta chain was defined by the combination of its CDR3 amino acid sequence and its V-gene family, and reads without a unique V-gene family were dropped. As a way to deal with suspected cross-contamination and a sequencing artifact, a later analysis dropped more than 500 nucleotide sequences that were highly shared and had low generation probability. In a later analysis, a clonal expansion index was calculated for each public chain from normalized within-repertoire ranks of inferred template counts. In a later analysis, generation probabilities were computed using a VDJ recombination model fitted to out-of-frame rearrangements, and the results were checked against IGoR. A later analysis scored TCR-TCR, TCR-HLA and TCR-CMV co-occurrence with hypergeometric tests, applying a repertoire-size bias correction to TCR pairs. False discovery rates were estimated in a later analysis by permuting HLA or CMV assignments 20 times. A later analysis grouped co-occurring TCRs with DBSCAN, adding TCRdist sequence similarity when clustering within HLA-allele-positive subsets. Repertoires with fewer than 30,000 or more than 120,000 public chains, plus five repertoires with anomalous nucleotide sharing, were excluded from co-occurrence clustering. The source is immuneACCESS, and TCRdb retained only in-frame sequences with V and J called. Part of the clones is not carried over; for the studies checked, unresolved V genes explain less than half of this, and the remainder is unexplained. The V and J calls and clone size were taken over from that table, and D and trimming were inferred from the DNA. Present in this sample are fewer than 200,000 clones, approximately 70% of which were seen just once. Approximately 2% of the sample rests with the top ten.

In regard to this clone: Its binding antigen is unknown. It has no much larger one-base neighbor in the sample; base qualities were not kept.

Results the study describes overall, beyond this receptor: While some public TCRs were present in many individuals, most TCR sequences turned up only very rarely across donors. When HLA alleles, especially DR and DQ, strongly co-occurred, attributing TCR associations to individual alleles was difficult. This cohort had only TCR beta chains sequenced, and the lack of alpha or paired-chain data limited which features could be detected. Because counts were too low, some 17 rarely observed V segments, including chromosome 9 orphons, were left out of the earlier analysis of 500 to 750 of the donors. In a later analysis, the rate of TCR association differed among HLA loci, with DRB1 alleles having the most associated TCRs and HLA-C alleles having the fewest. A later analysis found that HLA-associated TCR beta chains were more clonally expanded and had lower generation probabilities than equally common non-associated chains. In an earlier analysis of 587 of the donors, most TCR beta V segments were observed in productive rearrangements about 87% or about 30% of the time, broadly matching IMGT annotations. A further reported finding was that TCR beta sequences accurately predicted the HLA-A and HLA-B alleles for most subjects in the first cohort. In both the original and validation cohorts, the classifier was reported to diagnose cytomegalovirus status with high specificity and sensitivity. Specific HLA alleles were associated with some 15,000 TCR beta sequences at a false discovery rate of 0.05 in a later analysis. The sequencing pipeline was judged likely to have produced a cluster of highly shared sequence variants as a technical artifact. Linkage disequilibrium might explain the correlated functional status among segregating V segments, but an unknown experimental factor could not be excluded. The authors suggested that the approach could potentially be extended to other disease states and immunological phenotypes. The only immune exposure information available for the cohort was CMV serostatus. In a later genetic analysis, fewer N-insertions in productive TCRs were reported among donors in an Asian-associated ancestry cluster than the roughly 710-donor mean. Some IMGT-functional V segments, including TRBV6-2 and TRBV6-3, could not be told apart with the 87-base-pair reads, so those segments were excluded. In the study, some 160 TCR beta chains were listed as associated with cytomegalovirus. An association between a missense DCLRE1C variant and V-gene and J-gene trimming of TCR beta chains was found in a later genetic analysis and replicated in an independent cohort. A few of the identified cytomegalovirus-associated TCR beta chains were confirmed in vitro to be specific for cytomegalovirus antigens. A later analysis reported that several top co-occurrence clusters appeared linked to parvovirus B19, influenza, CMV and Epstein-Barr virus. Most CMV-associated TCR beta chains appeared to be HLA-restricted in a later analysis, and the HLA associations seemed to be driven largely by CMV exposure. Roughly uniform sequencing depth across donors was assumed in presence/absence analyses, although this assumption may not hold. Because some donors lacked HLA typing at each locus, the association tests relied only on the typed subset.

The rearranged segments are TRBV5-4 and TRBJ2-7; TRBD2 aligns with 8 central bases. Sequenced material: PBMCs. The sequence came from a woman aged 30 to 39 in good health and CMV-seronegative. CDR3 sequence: CASSLQGTRGVEQYF. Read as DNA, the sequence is TGTGCCAGCAGCTTACAAGGGACTAGAGGGGTCGAGCAGTACTTC.